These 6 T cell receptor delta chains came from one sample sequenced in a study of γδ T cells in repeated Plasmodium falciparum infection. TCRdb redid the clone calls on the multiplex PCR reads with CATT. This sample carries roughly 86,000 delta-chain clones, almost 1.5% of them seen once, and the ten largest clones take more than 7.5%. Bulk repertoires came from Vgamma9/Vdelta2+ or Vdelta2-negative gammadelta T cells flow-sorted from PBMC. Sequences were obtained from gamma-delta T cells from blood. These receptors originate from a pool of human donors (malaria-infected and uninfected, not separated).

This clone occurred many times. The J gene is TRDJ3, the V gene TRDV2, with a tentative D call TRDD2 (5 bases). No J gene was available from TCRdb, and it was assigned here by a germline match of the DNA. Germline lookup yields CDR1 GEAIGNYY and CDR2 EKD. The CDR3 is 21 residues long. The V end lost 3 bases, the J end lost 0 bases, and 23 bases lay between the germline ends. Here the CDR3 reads CACDPVAVFPPSSWDTRQMFF. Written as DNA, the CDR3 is TGTGCCTGTGACCCCGTAGCGGTCTTCCCCCCCAGCTCCTGGGACACCCGACAGATGTTTTTC.

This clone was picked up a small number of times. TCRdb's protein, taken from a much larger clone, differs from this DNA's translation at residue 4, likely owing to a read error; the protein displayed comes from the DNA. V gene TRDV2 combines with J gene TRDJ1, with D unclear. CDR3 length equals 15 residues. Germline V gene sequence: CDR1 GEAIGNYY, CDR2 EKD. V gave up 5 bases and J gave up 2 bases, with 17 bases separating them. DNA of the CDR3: TGTGCCTGTGCCACGGTCCAGCGCGTTACCGATAAACTCATCTTT. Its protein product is CACATVQRVTDKLIF.

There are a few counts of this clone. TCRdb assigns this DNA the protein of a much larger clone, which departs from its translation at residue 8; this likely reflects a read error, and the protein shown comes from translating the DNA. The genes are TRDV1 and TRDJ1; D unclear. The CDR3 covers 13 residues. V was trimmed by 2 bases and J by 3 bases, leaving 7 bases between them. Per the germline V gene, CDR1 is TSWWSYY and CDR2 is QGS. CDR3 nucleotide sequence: TGTGCTCTTGGGGAAGTAATTCCCGATAAACTCATCTTT. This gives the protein CALGEVIPDKLIF.

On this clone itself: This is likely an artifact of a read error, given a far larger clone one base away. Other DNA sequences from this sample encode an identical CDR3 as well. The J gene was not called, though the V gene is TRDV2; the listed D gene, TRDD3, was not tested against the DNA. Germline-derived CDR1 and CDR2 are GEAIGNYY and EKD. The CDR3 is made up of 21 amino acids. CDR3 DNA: TGTGCCTGCGACACCGACAACTGGGGGATACGCGTCTTACCAATCACACCCCCTCGGATCTTT. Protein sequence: CACDTDNWGIRVLPITPPRIF.

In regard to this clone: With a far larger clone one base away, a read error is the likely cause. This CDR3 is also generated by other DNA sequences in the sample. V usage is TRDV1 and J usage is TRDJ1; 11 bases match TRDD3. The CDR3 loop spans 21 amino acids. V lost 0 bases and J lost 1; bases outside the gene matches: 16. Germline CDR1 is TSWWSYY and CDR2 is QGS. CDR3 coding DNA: TGTGCTCTTGGGGAACTCCTCAGGGGTCTTGGGGGATACGGCCTCACCGATAAACTCATCTTT. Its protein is CALGELLRGLGGYGLTDKLIF.

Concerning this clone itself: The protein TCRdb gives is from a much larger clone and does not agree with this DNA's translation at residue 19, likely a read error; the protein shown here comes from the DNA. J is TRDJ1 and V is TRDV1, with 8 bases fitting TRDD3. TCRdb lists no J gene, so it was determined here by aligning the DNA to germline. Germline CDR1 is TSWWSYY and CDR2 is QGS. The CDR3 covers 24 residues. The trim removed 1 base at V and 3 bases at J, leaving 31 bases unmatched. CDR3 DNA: TGTGCTCTTGGGGAACCCCGAACCGGAGGGCATCTCAGACTGGGGGTCCCTAACCCCGATAAACTCATCTTT. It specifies CALGEPRTGGHLRLGVPNPDKLIF.